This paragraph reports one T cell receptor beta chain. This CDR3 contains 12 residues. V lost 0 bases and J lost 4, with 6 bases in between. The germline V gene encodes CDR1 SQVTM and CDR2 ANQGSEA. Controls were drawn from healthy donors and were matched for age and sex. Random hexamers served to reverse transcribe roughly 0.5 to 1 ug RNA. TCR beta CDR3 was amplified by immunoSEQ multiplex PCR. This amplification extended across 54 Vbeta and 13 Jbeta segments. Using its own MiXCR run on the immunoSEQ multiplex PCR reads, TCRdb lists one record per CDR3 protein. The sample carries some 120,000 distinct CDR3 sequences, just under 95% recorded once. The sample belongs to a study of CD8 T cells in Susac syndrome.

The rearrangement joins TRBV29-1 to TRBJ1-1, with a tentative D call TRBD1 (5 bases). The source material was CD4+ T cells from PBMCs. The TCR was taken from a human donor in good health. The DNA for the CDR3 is TGCAGCGTTGAAGAGGGGGGCACTGAAGCTTTCTTT. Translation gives CSVEEGGTEAFF. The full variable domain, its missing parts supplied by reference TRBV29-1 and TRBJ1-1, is SAVISQKPSRDICQRGTSLTIQCQVDSQVTMMFWYRQQPGQSLTLIATANQGSEATYESGFVIDKFPISRPNLTFSTLTVSNMSPEDSSIYLCSVEEGGTEAFFGQGTRLTVV.